The 24 T cell receptor beta chains below were found in one sample sequenced in a study of vaccination and CD4 T cells after COVID-19. The study sequenced cultured CD4+ T cell DNA using the Oncomine TCR Beta short-read assay. MiXCR, run by TCRdb on the PCR reads, gives a single entry per CDR3 protein. The sample lists about 15,000 distinct CDR3 sequences, roughly 74% occurring once. The treatment is: roughly 10-day PBMC culture with coronavirus spike peptide pools or control peptides (ViraFEST assay). Their antigens are not known. The source was CD4+ T cells from blood, cultured in vitro, collected after SARS-CoV-2 vaccination. These receptors all come from a human donor who received a COVID-19 vaccine.

V and J are TRBV18 and TRBJ2-5; D gene unclear. V lost 0 bases to trimming and J lost 2 bases, with 7 bases between them. The germline V gene has CDR1 KGHSH and CDR2 LQKENI. The CDR3 consists of 14 residues. The CDR3 DNA follows: TGTGCCAGCTCACCACCGGCACCACAAGAGACCCAGTACTTC. Translated: CASSPPAPQETQYF.

This sequence joins TRBV11-3 and TRBJ2-2; 7 bases map to TRBD1. V trimming: 0 bases; J trimming: 0 bases; junction bases outside the gene matches: 4. Germline V gene lookup returns CDR1 SGHNT and CDR2 YENEEA. The length of the CDR3 is 17 residues. CDR3 coding DNA: TGTGCCAGCAGCTTAGAGACCGGGACAGCGAACACCGGGGAGCTGTTTTTT. Translated: CASSLETGTANTGELFF.

This chain joins TRBV7-8 and TRBJ1-2; D gene unclear. This CDR3 has 14 residues. V gave up 1 base and J gave up 5 bases, with 11 bases separating them. Germline values: CDR1 SGHVS, CDR2 FQNEAQ. The chain's CDR3 is CASSLDSLRYGYTF. Here the CDR3 DNA reads TGTGCCAGCAGCTTAGACAGCTTAAGATATGGCTACACCTTC.

The chain joins TRBV12-3 or TRBV12-4 to TRBJ1-1; the match to TRBD1 covers 7 bases. The CDR3 extends over 16 amino acids. Trimming at V came to 4 bases and at J to 1 base, leaving 9 bases not matched to a gene. CDR3 sequence (DNA): TGTGCCAGCAGTTACCGGACAGGAGGCGAGAACACTGAAGCTTTCTTT. It specifies CASSYRTGGENTEAFF.

The CDR3 sequence is CASSVDLGTYEQYF. CDR3 coding DNA: TGTGCCAGCAGCGTAGACCTAGGAACCTACGAGCAGTACTTC. The J gene is TRBJ2-7, the V gene TRBV9; D remains ambiguous. This CDR3 comprises 14 residues. CDR1 SGDLS and CDR2 YYNGEE come from the germline V gene. Trimming removed 0 bases from V and 2 bases from J, with 9 bases in between.

This clonotype is classed as medium-sized. The genes are TRBV6-1 and TRBJ2-2; TRBD2 is a possible D gene (7 bases). Germline lookup yields CDR1 MNHNS and CDR2 SASEGT. CDR3 length: 15 residues. The germline V and J ends were trimmed by 8 bases and 3 bases, with 16 bases remaining between them. For the CDR3, the DNA is TGTGCCAGCGGAGGGGGGGGCGCTGACACCGGGGAGCTGTTTTTT. Residues: CASGGGGADTGELFF.

The CDR3 sequence is CAWAGGTDTQYF. DNA for the CDR3: TGTGCCTGGGCAGGCGGAACAGATACGCAGTATTTT. The chain joins TRBV30 to TRBJ2-3; D is uncertain. CDR1 and CDR2 (germline): GTSNPN, SVGIG (reference sequence). This CDR3 comprises 12 residues. V dropped 5 bases and J dropped 3 bases, with 9 bases sitting between them. The entire variable domain, with the rest obtained from reference TRBV30 and TRBJ2-3, is as follows: SQTIHQWPATLVQPVGSPLSLECTVEGTSNPNLYWYRQAAGRGLQLLFYSVGIGQISSEVPQNLSASRPQDRQFILSSKKLLLSDSGFYLCAWAGGTDTQYFGPGTRLTVL.

The chain combines TRBV25-1 with TRBJ2-6; possible D gene TRBD1, 5 bases. The CDR3 spans 14 residues. V lost 4 bases, J lost 3 bases, and 7 bases lay in between. Per the germline V gene, CDR1 is MGHDK and CDR2 is SYGVNS. The CDR3 sequence: CASSATDGANVLTF. The DNA for the CDR3 is TGTGCCAGCAGTGCGACAGATGGGGCCAACGTCCTGACTTTC.

The gene calls are TRBV7-2 and TRBJ1-1; maybe TRBD1 (5 bases). Germline V lookup: CDR1 SGHTA, CDR2 FQGNSA. The CDR3 extends over 16 amino acids. Trimming cost V 5 bases and J 0 bases, with 16 bases left between them. The CDR3 bases are TGTGCCAGCAGCCCCCAACCGGGACGGATGAACACTGAAGCTTTCTTT. This translates into CASSPQPGRMNTEAFF.

This chain joins TRBV20-1 and TRBJ1-5; 9 bases agree with TRBD1. The CDR3 has 15 amino acids. Germline assignment: CDR1 DFQATT and CDR2 SNEGSKA (reference sequence). Trimming at V came to 2 bases and at J to 2 bases, leaving 4 bases not matched to a gene. In DNA form, the CDR3 reads TGCAGTGCTAGACCCCGGGACAGGGGCAATCAGCCCCAGCATTTT. Encoded protein: CSARPRDRGNQPQHF.

This chain joins TRBV4-1 and TRBJ1-2; 8 bases agree with TRBD1. V was pared by 2 bases and J by 6 bases, with 11 bases of the junction left unmatched. CDR3 length: 16 residues. CDR1 and CDR2 from the germline V gene are MGHRA and YSYEKL. CDR3 nucleotide sequence: TGCGCCAGCAGCCAACCTGGACAGGGAGCGGGGGATGGCTACACCTTC. This sequence encodes CASSQPGQGAGDGYTF.

J is TRBJ2-3 and V is TRBV24-1, with D possibly being TRBD2 (5 bases). V lost 4 bases and J 0 bases, leaving 10 bases between the germline ends. This CDR3 has 15 residues. Germline-derived CDR1 and CDR2 are KGHDR and SFDVKD. The CDR3 region has the DNA TGTGCCACCAGTGACCGGACTCGTAGCACAGATACGCAGTATTTT. It yields the protein CATSDRTRSTDTQYF.

The genes are TRBV30 and TRBJ1-6, with D maybe TRBD1 (5 bases). Trimming cost V 3 bases and J 8 bases, with 8 bases left between them. Germline V gives CDR1 GTSNPN, CDR2 SVGIG (reference sequence). The CDR3 runs 12 residues. The CDR3 is CAWSRVDSPLHF. CDR3 DNA: TGTGCCTGGAGCAGGGTTGATTCACCCCTCCACTTT.

This rearrangement joins TRBV5-1 to TRBJ1-3, with a possible D match to TRBD1 (5 bases). CDR1 and CDR2 from the germline V gene are SGHRS and YFSETQ. The CDR3 is 15 residues long. Trimming took 0 bases from V and 3 from J, leaving 10 bases between them. As DNA, the CDR3 is TGCGCCAGCAGCTTGGAGGGGCAACATGGAAACACCATATATTTT. Translated: CASSLEGQHGNTIYF.

Judged by abundance, this clonotype is medium-sized. This chain uses TRBV7-6 with TRBJ2-3; 9 bases agree with TRBD1. The CDR3 loop spans 15 amino acids. The J segment lost 6 bases and the V segment lost 7 bases, leaving 11 bases of the junction unmatched. Germline CDR1 and CDR2: SGHVS and FNYEAQ. The DNA of the CDR3 is TGTGCCAGCACCCCAAGACAGGGGGGTCGGGATACGCAGTATTTT. Protein product: CASTPRQGGRDTQYF.

The V and J genes are TRBV30 and TRBJ1-5; TRBD1 is a possible D gene (5 bases). Germline CDR1 is GTSNPN and CDR2 is SVGIG (reference sequence). V was trimmed by 0 bases and J by 1 base, leaving 10 bases between them. The CDR3 loop spans 15 amino acids. For the CDR3, the DNA is TGTGCCTGGAGTGTAGGGCAGGGAAGCAATCAGCCCCAGCATTTT. This sequence encodes CAWSVGQGSNQPQHF.

The rearrangement joins TRBV6-1 to TRBJ2-7; no clear D gene. CDR1 and CDR2 from the germline V gene are MNHNS and SASEGT. The CDR3 runs to 16 residues. V was trimmed by 4 bases and J by 0 bases, leaving 16 bases between them. CDR3 amino acids: CASSVTFGSNSYEQYF. The CDR3 nucleotides are TGTGCCAGCAGTGTGACCTTTGGGTCCAACTCCTACGAGCAGTACTTC.

This rearrangement joins TRBV20-1 to TRBJ2-1; 8 bases align to TRBD2. Germline V gene lookup returns CDR1 DFQATT and CDR2 SNEGSKA (reference sequence). CDR3 length equals 22 residues. J lost 7 bases, V lost 3 bases, and 32 bases had no gene match. The CDR3 is CSARAVAGPPGGSGAPGNEQFF. The CDR3 nucleotides read TGCAGTGCTAGGGCCGTAGCGGGGCCCCCGGGAGGTAGCGGGGCCCCCGGGAATGAGCAGTTCTTC.

The chain joins TRBV7-9 to TRBJ2-2; 9 nucleotides agree with TRBD1. Germline CDR1 reads SEHNR; CDR2 reads FQNEAQ (reference sequence). This CDR3 has 15 residues. The trim removed 4 bases at V and 4 bases at J, leaving 4 bases unmatched. CDR3 protein: CASSSTGGITGELFF. CDR3 nucleotide sequence: TGTGCCAGCAGCTCAACAGGGGGCATCACCGGGGAGCTGTTTTTT.

The V and J genes are TRBV5-1 and TRBJ2-4, with TRBD1 matching 10 bases. The V segment lost 4 bases and the J segment 1 base; nucleotides outside the gene matches: 11. Germline CDR1 is SGHRS and CDR2 is YFSETQ. The CDR3 runs to 18 residues. The CDR3 is CASSAGTGDLGAKNIQYF. The CDR3 nucleotides read TGCGCCAGCAGCGCCGGGACAGGGGATCTTGGGGCCAAAAACATTCAGTACTTC.

The J gene is TRBJ2-1, the V gene TRBV7-2, with TRBD2 matching 8 bases. Germline V gene data show CDR1 as SGHTA and CDR2 as FQGNSA. The CDR3 contains 15 residues. Germline trimming cut 3 bases from V and 8 bases from J; bases unmatched to any gene: 9. This CDR3 reads CASSFTGGPGYEQFF. CDR3 in DNA: TGTGCCAGCAGCTTTACGGGGGGGCCGGGGTATGAGCAGTTCTTC.

The chain combines TRBV2 with TRBJ1-2; D possibly corresponds to TRBD1 (6 bases). The germline V gene encodes CDR1 SNHLY and CDR2 FYNNEI. This CDR3 contains 13 residues. The V end was cut by 6 bases, the J end by 5 bases, with 13 bases between. In DNA, the CDR3 is TGTGCCAGCAGAAGGGACAAAGGGTATGGCTACACCTTC. Amino acid sequence: CASRRDKGYGYTF. Combining the CDR3 with reference TRBV2 and TRBJ1-2 gives the whole variable domain EPEVTQTPSHQVTQMGQEVILRCVPISNHLYFYWYRQILGQKVEFLVSFYNNEISEKSEIFDDQFSVERPDGSNFTLKIRSTKLEDSAMYFCASRRDKGYGYTFGSGTRLTVV.

J is TRBJ1-1 and V is TRBV30; D is undetermined. This CDR3 comprises 14 residues. Trimming took off 0 bases at V and 2 bases at J, with 10 bases between the two ends. Germline CDR1 and CDR2: GTSNPN and SVGIG (reference sequence). CDR3 nucleotides: TGTGCCTGGAGTGTACCTTGGTCCAACACTGAAGCTTTCTTT. Its protein product is CAWSVPWSNTEAFF.

The gene calls are TRBV20-1 and TRBJ2-7, with a weak D call TRBD1 (6 bases). Trimming removed 3 bases at V and 5 bases at J, with 14 bases between. This CDR3 spans 13 amino acids. Germline CDR1 reads DFQATT; CDR2 reads SNEGSKA (reference sequence). The CDR3 is CSARLQGRNEQYF. In DNA, the CDR3 is TGCAGTGCTAGGCTCCAGGGGCGGAACGAGCAGTACTTC.